This is a list of T cell receptor beta chains from one sample in a study of patients and donors after allogeneic stem cell transplantation. TCRdb reprocessed the RT-PCR reads via MiXCR and lists one record per CDR3 protein. The sample contains approximately 170,000 distinct CDR3 sequences, approximately 30% of which appear only once. Sequenced input: blood, either unsorted or a sorted T cell fraction (not recorded which). The receptors were sampled from a human donor who was either an allogeneic HSCT recipient or a stem cell or donor lymphocyte infusion donor (not recorded which). It is not recorded whose cells these are; they may come from a transplant donor. Each CDR3 is given with its conserved first and last residue. The D gene is left open where the match is weak. A row's size may be missing; if present it is once, few, many or a size class.

clone_size	v_call	d_call	j_call	cdr3_aa	cdr3_nt
few	TRBV7-9	NA	TRBJ2-1	CASRAPPGRANEQFF	TGTGCCAGCAGAGCCCCCCCCGGCAGGGCCAATGAGCAGTTCTTC
few	TRBV4-3	NA	TRBJ1-3	CASRLQADSGNTIYF	TGCGCCAGCAGATTACAGGCCGACTCTGGAAACACCATATATTTT
NA	TRBV28	NA	TRBJ1-2	CASSYGGIWRGYTF	TGTGCCAGCAGTTATGGTGGTATATGGCGTGGCTACACCTTC
NA	TRBV6-5	NA	TRBJ1-1	CASSYGFEGMEAFF	TGTGCCAGCAGTTACGGGTTCGAGGGGATGGAAGCTTTCTTT
NA	TRBV12-3/TRBV12-4	NA	TRBJ2-5	CASSTSRGGKTQYF	TGTGCCAGCAGTACCAGCAGGGGCGGGAAGACCCAGTACTTC
NA	TRBV29-1	NA	TRBJ2-3	CSVVGPRTDTQYF	TGCAGCGTTGTTGGACCACGCACAGATACGCAGTATTTT
NA	TRBV29-1	NA	TRBJ2-7	CSASLGYEQYF	TGCAGCGCCTCCCTCGGCTACGAGCAGTACTTC
NA	TRBV6-6	NA	TRBJ1-5	CASRESGQPQHF	TGTGCCAGCCGGGAAAGCGGGCAGCCCCAGCATTTT
NA	TRBV30	NA	TRBJ2-7	CAWSVGTATYEQYF	TGTGCCTGGAGTGTAGGGACGGCAACCTACGAGCAGTACTTC
many	TRBV29-1	NA	TRBJ1-2	CSGLQDDYGYTF	TGCAGCGGATTACAGGATGACTATGGCTACACCTTC
NA	TRBV24-1	NA	TRBJ1-2	CATSNGGANGYTF	TGTGCCACCTCGAACGGGGGCGCGAATGGCTACACCTTC
NA	TRBV18	TRBD2	TRBJ2-5	CASSPSPGLAGETQYF	TGTGCCAGCTCACCTTCGCCGGGACTAGCGGGGGAGACCCAGTACTTC
NA	TRBV20-1	NA	TRBJ2-7	CSAKGGTKNEQYF	TGCAGTGCCAAAGGCGGGACAAAGAACGAGCAGTACTTC
NA	TRBV4-3	NA	TRBJ2-7	CASSQFWPSYEQYF	TGCGCCAGCAGCCAATTTTGGCCCTCCTACGAGCAGTACTTC
few	TRBV7-9	NA	TRBJ1-4	CASSLAARKNEKLFF	TGTGCCAGCAGCTTAGCGGCGAGGAAGAATGAAAAACTGTTTTTT
few	TRBV12-3/TRBV12-4	NA	TRBJ2-3	CASGRASGTDTQYF	TGTGCCAGCGGAAGGGCTAGCGGCACAGATACGCAGTATTTT
few	TRBV20-1	NA	TRBJ1-2	CSARDLRGREGYTF	TGCAGTGCTAGAGATCTTCGGGGGCGTGAGGGCTACACCTTC
few	TRBV6-2/TRBV6-3	TRBD2	TRBJ2-1	CASRRLADAIDEQFF	TGTGCCAGCAGGCGACTAGCGGACGCAATCGATGAGCAGTTCTTC
NA	TRBV24-1	TRBD2	TRBJ2-5	CATSDLGLADQETQYF	TGTGCCACCAGTGATTTGGGGCTAGCGGATCAAGAGACCCAGTACTTC
few	TRBV4-3	TRBD2	TRBJ2-1	CASSGAGVVEQFF	TGCGCCAGCAGTGGAGCGGGAGTTGTTGAGCAGTTCTTC
many	TRBV4-3	TRBD1	TRBJ1-2	CASSQGRQGYGYTF	TGCGCCAGCAGCCAAGGTCGACAGGGTTATGGCTACACCTTC
NA	TRBV3-1	NA	TRBJ1-4	CASSQDWDENEKLFF	TGTGCCAGCAGCCAAGATTGGGACGAGAATGAAAAACTGTTTTTT
NA	TRBV10-3	TRBD2	TRBJ2-3	CAISPAGGTDTQYF	TGTGCCATCAGTCCAGCGGGAGGCACAGATACGCAGTATTTT
NA	TRBV6-1	TRBD2	TRBJ2-1	CASRSLGLADAISSYNEQFF	TGTGCCAGCAGAAGCCTGGGACTAGCGGATGCCATTAGCTCCTACAATGAGCAGTTCTTC
few	TRBV29-1	NA	TRBJ1-5	CSVIGRYQPQHF	TGCAGCGTTATAGGGAGGTATCAGCCCCAGCATTTT
once	TRBV27	NA	TRBJ1-6	CASKPGGEALHF	TGTGCCAGCAAACCCGGCGGGGAGGCCCTCCACTTT
NA	TRBV13	TRBD2	TRBJ2-7	CASSKLAGEGYF	TGTGCCAGCAGCAAACTAGCGGGAGAGGGGTACTTC
NA	TRBV12-3/TRBV12-4	NA	TRBJ2-5	CASSLALPGLGETQYF	TGTGCCAGCAGTTTAGCTCTCCCGGGACTGGGAGAGACCCAGTACTTC
few	TRBV6-5	NA	TRBJ2-3	CASSYQSTDTQYF	TGTGCCAGCAGTTACCAGAGCACAGATACGCAGTATTTT
NA	TRBV4-3	NA	TRBJ2-1	CASSQDFWTYNEQFF	TGCGCCAGCAGCCAGGACTTCTGGACCTATAATGAGCAGTTCTTC
NA	TRBV6-5	TRBD2	TRBJ2-1	CASSYSLTSANYNEQFF	TGTGCCAGCAGTTACTCTTTGACTAGCGCCAACTACAATGAGCAGTTCTTC
few	TRBV29-1	NA	TRBJ2-5	CSVWGGEETQYF	TGCAGCGTTTGGGGCGGGGAAGAGACCCAGTACTTC
NA	TRBV7-9	NA	TRBJ2-3	CASLNTDTQYF	TGTGCCAGCCTCAACACAGATACGCAGTATTTT
few	TRBV18	TRBD1	TRBJ1-2	CASSQRDRADYGYTF	TGTGCCAGCTCACAACGGGACAGGGCGGACTATGGCTACACCTTC
NA	TRBV6-2/TRBV6-3	TRBD1	TRBJ2-1	CASRPQNGQGTGYNEQFF	TGTGCCAGCAGACCACAAAACGGACAGGGTACGGGCTACAATGAGCAGTTCTTC
many	TRBV12-3/TRBV12-4	NA	TRBJ1-4	CASSLMGEKLFF	TGTGCCAGCAGTTTGATGGGAGAAAAACTGTTTTTT
NA	TRBV28	TRBD1	TRBJ1-1	CASKDRGIFAMNTEAFF	TGTGCCAGCAAGGACAGGGGAATTTTCGCCATGAACACTGAAGCTTTCTTT
NA	TRBV20-1	NA	TRBJ1-5	CSARNQGNQPQHF	TGCAGTGCTAGAAACCAGGGTAATCAGCCCCAGCATTTT
NA	TRBV6-5	NA	TRBJ1-5	CASSYSSRADQPQHF	TGTGCCAGCAGTTACTCGAGCAGGGCCGATCAGCCCCAGCATTTT
NA	TRBV27	NA	TRBJ1-3	CASSLSAVGGNTIYF	TGTGCCAGCAGTTTATCGGCTGTAGGTGGAAACACCATATATTTT